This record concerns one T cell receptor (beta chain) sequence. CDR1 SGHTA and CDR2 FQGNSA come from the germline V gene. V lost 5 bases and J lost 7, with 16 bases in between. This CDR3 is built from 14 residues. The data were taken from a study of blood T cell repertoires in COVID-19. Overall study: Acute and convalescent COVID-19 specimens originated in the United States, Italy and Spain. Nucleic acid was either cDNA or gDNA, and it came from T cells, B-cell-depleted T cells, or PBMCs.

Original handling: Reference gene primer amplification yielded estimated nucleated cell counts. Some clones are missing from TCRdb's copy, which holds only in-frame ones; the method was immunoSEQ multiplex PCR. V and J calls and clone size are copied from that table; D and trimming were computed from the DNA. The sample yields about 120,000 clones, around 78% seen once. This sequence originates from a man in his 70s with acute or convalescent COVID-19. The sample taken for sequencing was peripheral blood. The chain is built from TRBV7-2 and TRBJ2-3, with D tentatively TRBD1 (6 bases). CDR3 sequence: CASSLVRTAHTQYF. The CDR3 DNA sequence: TGTGCCAGCAGCCTCGTTCGGACAGCTCATACGCAGTATTTT.